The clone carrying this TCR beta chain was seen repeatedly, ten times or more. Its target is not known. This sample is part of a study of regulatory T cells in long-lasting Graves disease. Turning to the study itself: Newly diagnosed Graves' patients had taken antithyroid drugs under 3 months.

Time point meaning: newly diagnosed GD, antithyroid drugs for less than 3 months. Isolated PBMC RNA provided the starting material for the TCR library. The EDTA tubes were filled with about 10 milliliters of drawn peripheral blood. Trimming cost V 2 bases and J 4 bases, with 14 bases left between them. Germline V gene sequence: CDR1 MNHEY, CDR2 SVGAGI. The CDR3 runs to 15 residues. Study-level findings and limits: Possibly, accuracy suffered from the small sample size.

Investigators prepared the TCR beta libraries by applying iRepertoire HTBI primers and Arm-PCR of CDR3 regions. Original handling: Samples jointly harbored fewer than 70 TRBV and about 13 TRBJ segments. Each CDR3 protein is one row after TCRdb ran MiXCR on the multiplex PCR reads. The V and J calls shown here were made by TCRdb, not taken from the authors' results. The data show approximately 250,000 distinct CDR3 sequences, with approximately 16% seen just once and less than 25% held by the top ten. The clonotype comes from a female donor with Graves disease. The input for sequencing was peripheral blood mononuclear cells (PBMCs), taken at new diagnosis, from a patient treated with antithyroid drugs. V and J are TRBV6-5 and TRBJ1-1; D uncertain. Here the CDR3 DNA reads TGTGCCAGCAGTTACCGGATCACCCTGAGCACTGAAGCTTTCTTT. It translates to CASSYRITLSTEAFF.